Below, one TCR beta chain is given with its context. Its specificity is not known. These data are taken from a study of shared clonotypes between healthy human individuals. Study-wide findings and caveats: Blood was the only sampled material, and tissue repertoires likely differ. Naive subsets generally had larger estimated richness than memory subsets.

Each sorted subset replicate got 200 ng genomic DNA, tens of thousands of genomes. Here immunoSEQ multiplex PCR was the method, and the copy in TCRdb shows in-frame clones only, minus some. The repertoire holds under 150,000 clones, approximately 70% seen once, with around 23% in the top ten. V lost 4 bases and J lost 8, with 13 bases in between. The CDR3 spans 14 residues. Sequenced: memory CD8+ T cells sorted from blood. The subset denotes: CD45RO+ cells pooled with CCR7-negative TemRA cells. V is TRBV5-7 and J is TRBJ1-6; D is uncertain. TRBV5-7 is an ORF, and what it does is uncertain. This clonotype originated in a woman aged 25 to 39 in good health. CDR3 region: CASSRTPWDSPLHF. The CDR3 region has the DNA TGTGCCAGCAGCCGGACCCCCTGGGATTCACCCCTCCACTTT.